This TCR beta chain was recovered during a study of blood T cells in healthy people across ages. Each donor's blood draw was approximately 10 milliliters of peripheral blood. The study, taken as a whole, reports: Estimates of total diversity, which came from one million sequenced T cells, were considered to be underestimates.

Then a second PCR, running roughly 7 to 11 cycles, was carried out with a sample-barcoded 5' primer and a J-beta primer mix. There were at least 2.5 million CDR3-containing paired-end reads obtained from each sample. TCRdb recomputed calls from the 5' RACE reads with MiXCR, one row per CDR3 protein. The repertoire holds 1.6 million or so distinct CDR3 sequences, with 30% to 40% as singletons. Comment on this clonotype: What it binds is not known.

CDR3 length equals 13 residues. Germline V gives CDR1 SGHRS, CDR2 YFSETQ. Trimming shortened V by 4 bases and J by 5 bases, and 10 bases separated the two germline ends. The chain joins TRBV5-1 to TRBJ2-1; D is unresolved. Sequenced input: blood. The TCR comes from a woman aged 25-40 years in good health. In DNA form, the CDR3 reads TGCGCCAGCAGCCAGAATACAAACAATGAGCAGTTCTTC. Protein sequence: CASSQNTNNEQFF.